This T cell receptor (beta chain) was found in a study of identical twins. The study, taken as a whole, reports: In cord blood, abundant beta clonotypes had fewer insertions; memory showed no trend. There was more out-of-frame TCR alpha sharing in monozygotic twins than models estimated.

Turning to this clonotype: As yet, its antigen is unknown.

TCRdb re-derived calls from the 5' RACE reads in MiXCR, one entry per CDR3 protein. The sample has hundreds of thousands of distinct CDR3 sequences; around 8.3% are singletons. There were only healthy Caucasians among the donors. The CDR3 is 15 amino acids. Trimming stripped 2 bases from V and 8 bases from J, with 18 bases between. The V gene's germline CDR1 is SEHNR and CDR2 FQNEAQ (reference sequence). This sample was shared with a second study, whose subject was yellow fever vaccine responses in identical twins.

The V and J genes are TRBV7-9 and TRBJ1-2; no clear D gene. This receptor was identified in a woman aged 18-30 years in good health. The sequenced material came from PBMCs. CDR3 coding DNA: TGTGCCAGCAGCTTAATGCAGGCTCCTGCTCGGGGCTACACCTTC. Translating gives CASSLMQAPARGYTF. The full variable domain, completed using reference TRBV7-9 and TRBJ1-2, is DTGVSQNPRHKITKRGQNVTFRCDPISEHNRLYWYRQTLGQGPEFLTYFQNEAQLEKSRLLSDRFSAERPKGSFSTLEIQRTEQGDSAMYLCASSLMQAPARGYTFGSGTRLTVV.